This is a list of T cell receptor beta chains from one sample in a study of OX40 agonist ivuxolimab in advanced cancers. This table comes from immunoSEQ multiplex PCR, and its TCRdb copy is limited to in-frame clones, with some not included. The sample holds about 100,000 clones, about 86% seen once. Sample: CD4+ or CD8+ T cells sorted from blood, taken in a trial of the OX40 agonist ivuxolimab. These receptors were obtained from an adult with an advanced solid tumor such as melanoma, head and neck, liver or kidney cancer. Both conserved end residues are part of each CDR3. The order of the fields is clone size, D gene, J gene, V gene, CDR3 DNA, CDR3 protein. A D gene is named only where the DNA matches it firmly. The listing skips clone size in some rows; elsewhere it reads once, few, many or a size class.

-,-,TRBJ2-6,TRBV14,TGTGCCAGCAGCCAAGGTTGGACAGCTTCAAACTCTGGGGCCAACGTCCTGACTTTC,CASSQGWTASNSGANVLTF
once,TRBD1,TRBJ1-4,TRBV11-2,TGTGCCAGCAGTCTCACAGGGGAAAAAAATGAAAAACTGTTTTTT,CASSLTGEKNEKLFF
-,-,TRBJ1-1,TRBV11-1,TGTGCCAGCAGCCTCAATTGGAGGGGAGGGCGAACTGAAGCTTTCTTT,CASSLNWRGGRTEAFF
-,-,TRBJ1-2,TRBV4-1,TGCGCCAGCAGCATCCCGACCCGGGTTTATGGCTACACCTTC,CASSIPTRVYGYTF
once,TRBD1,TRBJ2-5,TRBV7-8,TGTGCCAGCAGCTTAGATTCTTGGACAGGGGGCCAAGAGACCCAGTACTTC,CASSLDSWTGGQETQYF
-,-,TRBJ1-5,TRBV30,TGTGCCTGGAGTGGGGGATGGACGAGCAATCAGCCCCAGCATTTT,CAWSGGWTSNQPQHF
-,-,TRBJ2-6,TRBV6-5,TGTGCCAGCGGGTCTGGGGCCAACGTCCTGACTTTC,CASGSGANVLTF
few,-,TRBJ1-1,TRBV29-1,TGCAGCGTTGAAGTGGAACCGAACACTGAAGCTTTCTTT,CSVEVEPNTEAFF
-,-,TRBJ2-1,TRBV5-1,TGCGCCAGCAGCTTCGGGGGCAATGAGCAGTTCTTC,CASSFGGNEQFF
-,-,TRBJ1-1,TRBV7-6,TGTGCCAGCAGCTCAGCCAAGGGAACTGAAGCTTTCTTT,CASSSAKGTEAFF
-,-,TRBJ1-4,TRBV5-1,TGCGCCAGCAGCTTGAACGGGGGGCGGGAGGAAAAACTGTTTTTT,CASSLNGGREEKLFF
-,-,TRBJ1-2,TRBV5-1,TGCGCCAGCAGCCCCGGGACATCTGATGGCTACACCTTC,CASSPGTSDGYTF
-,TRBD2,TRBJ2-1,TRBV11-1,TGTGCCAGCAGCTCACAGGTAGCGGGAGACTTTGAGCAGTTCTTC,CASSSQVAGDFEQFF
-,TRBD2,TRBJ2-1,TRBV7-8,TGTGCCAGCAGCTTAGGGATAGCGGGAGTGGGTGAGCAGTTCTTC,CASSLGIAGVGEQFF
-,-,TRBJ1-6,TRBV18,TGTGCCAGCTCAGGGTCCGAGGGGAATTCACCCCTCCACTTT,CASSGSEGNSPLHF
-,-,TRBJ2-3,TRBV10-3,TGTGCCATCAGTGAGCCTTCGGCGAGGGAACTCACAGATACGCAGTATTTT,CAISEPSARELTDTQYF
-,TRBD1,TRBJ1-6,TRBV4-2,TGTGCGTCCCTAGGGACAGGGTATAATTCACCCCTCCACTTT,CASLGTGYNSPLHF
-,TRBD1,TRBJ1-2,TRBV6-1,TGTGCCAGCACTCGCTTCGAGAGGGGGCTCGGCTACACCTTC,CASTRFERGLGYTF
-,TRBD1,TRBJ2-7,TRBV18,TGTGCCAGCTCTCGCCGGGACAGACTATACGAGCAGTACTTC,CASSRRDRLYEQYF
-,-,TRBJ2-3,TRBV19,TGTGCCAGTAGTATGCCAGGGGTGTCTTCCGCAGATACGCAGTATTTT,CASSMPGVSSADTQYF
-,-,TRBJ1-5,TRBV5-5,TGTGCCAGCAGCCTTGCTACTAGCCCCAATCAGCCCCAGCATTTT,CASSLATSPNQPQHF
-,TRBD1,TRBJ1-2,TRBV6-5,TGTGCCAGCAGCCGACAGGGGGGAAGTGATGGCTACACCTTC,CASSRQGGSDGYTF
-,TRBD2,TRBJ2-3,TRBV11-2,TGTGCCAGCAGCTTAAAGGCTAGCGGGTTCCGCACAGATACGCAGTATTTT,CASSLKASGFRTDTQYF
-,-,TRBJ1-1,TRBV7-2,TGTGCCAGCTCAGGGCTTACCTGGGCAGCTTTCTTT,CASSGLTWAAFF
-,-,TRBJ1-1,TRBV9,TGTGCCAGCAGCCCGACAGGGAACACTGAAGCTTTCTTT,CASSPTGNTEAFF
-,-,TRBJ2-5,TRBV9,TGTGCCAGCAGCGTAGGGGAGGGGACAGTCAGGGGCCAGTACTTC,CASSVGEGTVRGQYF
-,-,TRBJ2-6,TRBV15,TGTGCCACCAGCAGAGAAAGGGGGACTGGGGCCAACGTCCTGACTTTC,CATSRERGTGANVLTF
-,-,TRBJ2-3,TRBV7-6,TGTGCCAGCGGCAGAGTAGATACGCAGTATTTT,CASGRVDTQYF
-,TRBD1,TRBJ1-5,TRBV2,TGTGCCAGCAGTGAGGGACAGGGGGCGAGGCCCCAGCATTTT,CASSEGQGARPQHF
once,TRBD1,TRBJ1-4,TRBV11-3,TGTGCCAGCAGCTTAAGGACAGGGAATGAAAAACTGTTTTTT,CASSLRTGNEKLFF
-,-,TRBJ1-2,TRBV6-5,TGTGCCAGCAGTGACCGGGACATTAACTATGGCTACACCTTC,CASSDRDINYGYTF
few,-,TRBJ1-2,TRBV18,TGTGCCAGCTCACCAACGAGGAACTATGGCTACACCTTC,CASSPTRNYGYTF
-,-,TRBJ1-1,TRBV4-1,TGCGCCAGCAGCCCAGGCGCAGCCGGTTGGCGCACTGAAGCTTTCTTT,CASSPGAAGWRTEAFF
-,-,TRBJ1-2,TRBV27,TGTGCCAGCAGTTTGTCAAGGACAGTGGGGAGGGGCTACACCTTC,CASSLSRTVGRGYTF
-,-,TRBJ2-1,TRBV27,TGTGCCAGCAGTTTCCTCTCCTACAATGAGCAGTTCTTC,CASSFLSYNEQFF
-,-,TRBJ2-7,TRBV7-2,TGTGCCAGCAGCTCGCGACTCTACGAGCAGTACTTC,CASSSRLYEQYF
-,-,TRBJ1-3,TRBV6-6,TGTGCCAGCAGTCGGGACTACTCTGGAAACACCATATATTTT,CASSRDYSGNTIYF
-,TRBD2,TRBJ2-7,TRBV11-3,TGTGCCAGCAGCCCCGGGACTATTTACGAGCAGTACTTC,CASSPGTIYEQYF
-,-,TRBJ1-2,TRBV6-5,TGTGCCAGCAGTTACACGGACAAGATTAACTATGGCTACACCTTC,CASSYTDKINYGYTF
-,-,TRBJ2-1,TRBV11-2,TGTGCCAGCAGCTTAGGATCCAGCGTCTACTACAATGAGCAGTTCTTC,CASSLGSSVYYNEQFF
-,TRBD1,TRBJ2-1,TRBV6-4,TGTGCCAGCAGCCGGGACAGCTACAATGAGCAGTTCTTC,CASSRDSYNEQFF
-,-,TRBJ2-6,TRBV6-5,TGTGCCAGCTCTGGGGCCAACGTCCTGACTTTC,CASSGANVLTF
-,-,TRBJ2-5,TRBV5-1,TGCGCCAGCAGCTTGGGCCTAGCGACTAACCAAGAGACCCAGTACTTC,CASSLGLATNQETQYF
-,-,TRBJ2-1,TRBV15,TGTGCCACCAGCTATCATTTGTTAAATGAGCAGTTCTTC,CATSYHLLNEQFF
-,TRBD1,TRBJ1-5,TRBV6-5,TGTGCCAGCAGCTGGACAGGGTGGAATCAGCCCCAGCATTTT,CASSWTGWNQPQHF
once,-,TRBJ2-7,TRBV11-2,TGTGCCAGCAGCTTCCTCAGGGTTGGGTACGAGCAGTACTTC,CASSFLRVGYEQYF
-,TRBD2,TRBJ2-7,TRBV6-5,TGTGCCAGCAGTCCGGGGACTAGCGTAAAGGAGCAGTACTTC,CASSPGTSVKEQYF
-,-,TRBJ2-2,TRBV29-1,TGCAGCGACCCAATTCAGGGGATCGCCACCGGGGAGCTGTTTTTT,CSDPIQGIATGELFF
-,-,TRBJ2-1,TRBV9,TGTGCCAGCAGCGTTTATGAGCGGGCTAGCTCCTACAATGAGCAGTTCTTC,CASSVYERASSYNEQFF
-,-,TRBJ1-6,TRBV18,TGTGCCAGCTCACCTTCTTCAGATTCACCCCTCCACTTT,CASSPSSDSPLHF
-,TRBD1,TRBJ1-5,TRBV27,TGTGCCAGCAGTTTCCTCGGGACAGGGGGCGAAAATCAGCCCCAGCATTTT,CASSFLGTGGENQPQHF
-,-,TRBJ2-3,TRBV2,TGTGCCAGCAGTTTCCAGGGGTACACAGATACGCAGTATTTT,CASSFQGYTDTQYF
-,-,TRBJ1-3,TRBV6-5,TGTGCCAGCAGTTACTCTTATCTGGGAAACACCATATATTTT,CASSYSYLGNTIYF
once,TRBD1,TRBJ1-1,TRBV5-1,TGCGCCAGCAGCCGTGGGTGGGGACAGCAGAACACTGAAGCTTTCTTT,CASSRGWGQQNTEAFF
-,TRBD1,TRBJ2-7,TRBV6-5,TGTGCCAGCACCGCTCGGGGACAGGGAGCCTACGAGCAGTACTTC,CASTARGQGAYEQYF
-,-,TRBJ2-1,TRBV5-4,TGTGCCAGCAGCTTGTATCGGCAGGAGCAGTTCTTC,CASSLYRQEQFF
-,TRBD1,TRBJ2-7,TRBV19,TGTGCCAGTAGTCGACAGGGACCTTCCTACGAGCAGTACTTC,CASSRQGPSYEQYF